This TCR beta chain was sequenced in a study of T-cell reconstitution after alpha-beta-depleted transplantation in children. Unique molecular identifiers tagged the TCRbeta library. One entry per CDR3 protein results from TCRdb running MiXCR on the PCR reads. The repertoire holds roughly 220,000 distinct CDR3 sequences, with roughly 8.3% as singletons. This clonotype was seen a handful of times. Its antigen is not known. The study's findings and limits: Reportedly, only several hundred clones from non-depleted graft cells drove alpha-beta T-cell counts at about two months. The study traced high day-60 TCRbeta diversity in some patients to surviving recipient T cells and thymic progenitors. One year after transplant, T-cell counts and diversity came mostly from newly produced T cells.

The sequencing here drew on PBMCs, mostly from graft donor cells, taken 360 days after TCRalphabeta/CD19-depleted stem cell transplant. This sequence originates from a male patient aged 2 to 10 who had a stem cell transplant for acute myeloid leukemia, so the T cells may come from the graft donor.

CDR3: CSVTSPLSYEQYF. The CDR3 nucleotides read TGCAGCGTTACTAGTCCTCTATCCTACGAGCAGTACTTC. The chain carries TRBV29-1 and TRBJ2-7, with D possibly matching TRBD2 (5 bases). Germline CDR1 SQVTM, CDR2 ANQGSEA. This CDR3 has 13 amino acids. Between the trimmed V and J ends, which lost 5 bases and 1 base, there was a span of 12 bases.